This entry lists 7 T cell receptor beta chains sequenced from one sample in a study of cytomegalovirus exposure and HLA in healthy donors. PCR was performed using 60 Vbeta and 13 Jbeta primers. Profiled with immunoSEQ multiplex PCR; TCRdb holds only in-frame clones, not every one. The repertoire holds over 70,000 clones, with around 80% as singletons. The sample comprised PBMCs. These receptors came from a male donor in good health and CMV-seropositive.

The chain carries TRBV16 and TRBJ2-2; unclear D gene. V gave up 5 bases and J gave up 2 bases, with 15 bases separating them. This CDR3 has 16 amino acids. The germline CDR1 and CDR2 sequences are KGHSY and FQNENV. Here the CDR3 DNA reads TGTGCCAGCAGCACTATCCCTGAACCTAACACCGGGGAGCTGTTTTTT. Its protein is CASSTIPEPNTGELFF.

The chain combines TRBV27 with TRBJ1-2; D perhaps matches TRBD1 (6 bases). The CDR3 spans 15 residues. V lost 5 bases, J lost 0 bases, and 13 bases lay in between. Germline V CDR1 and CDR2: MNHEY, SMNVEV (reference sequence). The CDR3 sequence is CASSLTGRANYGYTF. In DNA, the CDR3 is TGTGCCAGCAGTCTTACAGGGAGGGCTAACTATGGCTACACCTTC.

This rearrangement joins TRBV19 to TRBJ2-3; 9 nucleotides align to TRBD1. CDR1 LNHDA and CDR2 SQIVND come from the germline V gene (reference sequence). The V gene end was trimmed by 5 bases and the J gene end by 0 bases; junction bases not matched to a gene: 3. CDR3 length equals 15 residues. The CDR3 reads CASSGQGLSTDTQYF. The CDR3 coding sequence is TGTGCCAGTAGTGGACAGGGGCTAAGCACAGATACGCAGTATTTT. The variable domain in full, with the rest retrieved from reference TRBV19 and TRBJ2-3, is DGGITQSPKYLFRKEGQNVTLSCEQNLNHDAMYWYRQDPGQGLRLIYYSQIVNDFQKGDIAEGYSVSREKKESFPLTVTSAQKNPTAFYLCASSGQGLSTDTQYFGPGTRLTVL.

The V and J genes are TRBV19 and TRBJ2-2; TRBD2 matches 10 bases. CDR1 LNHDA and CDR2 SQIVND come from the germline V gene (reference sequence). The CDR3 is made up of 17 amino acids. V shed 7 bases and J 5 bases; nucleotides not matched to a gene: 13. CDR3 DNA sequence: TGTGCCAGTAACTCTGACCGGACTAGCGGACCGACCGGGGAGCTGTTTTTT. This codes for CASNSDRTSGPTGELFF.

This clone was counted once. The CDR3 DNA is TGCAGCGTTTGGACAGGGCCGGGATATGGCTACACCTTC. Protein sequence: CSVWTGPGYGYTF. The chain has TRBV29-1 and TRBJ1-2; 8 bases agree with TRBD1. V shed 5 bases and J 5 bases; nucleotides not matched to a gene: 7. This CDR3 has 13 amino acids. The germline CDR1 and CDR2 sequences are SQVTM and ANQGSEA.

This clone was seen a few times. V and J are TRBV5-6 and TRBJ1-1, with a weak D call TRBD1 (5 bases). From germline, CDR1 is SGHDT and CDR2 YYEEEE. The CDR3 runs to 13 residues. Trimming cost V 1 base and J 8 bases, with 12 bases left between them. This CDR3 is CASSLIRAPEAFF. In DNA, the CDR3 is TGTGCCAGCAGCTTGATCAGGGCCCCCGAAGCTTTCTTT.

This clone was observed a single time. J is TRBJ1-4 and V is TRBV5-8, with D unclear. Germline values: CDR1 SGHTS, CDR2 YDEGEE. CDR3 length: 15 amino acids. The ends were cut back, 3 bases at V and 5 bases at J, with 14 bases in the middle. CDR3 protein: CASSYLGDLNEKLFF. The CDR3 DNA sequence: TGTGCCAGCAGCTACCTCGGGGATTTAAATGAAAAACTGTTTTTT.